The next 9 T cell receptor beta chains were all read from a single sample in a study of cytotoxic CD8 clonotypes in ibrutinib-treated CLL. Sequenced by immunoSEQ multiplex PCR; TCRdb stores in-frame clones only, minus some. The table records about 250,000 clones, 70% of them present only once. This specimen was PBMCs, taken after 24 months of ibrutinib treatment. The receptors here all came from a human donor with chronic lymphocytic leukemia.

This chain joins TRBV9 and TRBJ2-1; D call uncertain. V was clipped by 0 bases and J by 5 bases, with 9 bases between them. The CDR3 is 14 residues long. Germline CDR1 and CDR2: SGDLS and YYNGEE. CDR3: CASSVVGWNNEQFF. CDR3 sequence (DNA): TGTGCCAGCAGCGTAGTCGGTTGGAACAATGAGCAGTTCTTC. Complete variable domain (other parts from reference TRBV9 and TRBJ2-1): DSGVTQTPKHLITATGQRVTLRCSPRSGDLSVYWYQQSLDQGLQFLIQYYNGEERAKGNILERFSAQQFPDLHSELNLSSLELGDSALYFCASSVVGWNNEQFFGPGTRLTVL.

The chain is built from TRBV9 and TRBJ1-4; 9 nucleotides agree with TRBD1. The J segment lost 8 bases and the V segment lost 4 bases, leaving 9 bases of the junction unmatched. The CDR3 loop spans 15 amino acids. CDR1 SGDLS and CDR2 YYNGEE come from the germline V gene. Here the CDR3 DNA reads TGTGCCAGCAGCCAAACCGGGACAGGGAGAGAAAAACTGTTTTTT. Protein product: CASSQTGTGREKLFF.

The genes are TRBV7-3 and TRBJ2-7; 8 bases map to TRBD2. From germline, CDR1 is SGHTA and CDR2 FQGTGA. This CDR3 has 15 amino acids. The junction had 9 bases not matched to a gene; V was cut back by 5 bases and J by 3 bases. The CDR3 spells CASSPWASGLYEQYF. Written as DNA, the CDR3 is TGTGCCAGCAGCCCCTGGGCTAGCGGGCTCTACGAGCAGTACTTC.

The chain joins TRBV19 to TRBJ2-7, with D perhaps TRBD2 (6 bases). Deletions cut 6 bases from V and 5 bases from J, with 20 bases between. Germline CDR1 reads LNHDA; CDR2 reads SQIVND (reference sequence). CDR3 size: 15 residues. DNA of the CDR3: TGTGCCAGTAGCCCAACACTAGCCCTACGCCACGAGCAGTACTTC. Protein sequence: CASSPTLALRHEQYF.

The chain combines TRBV6-6 with TRBJ1-1; D unclear. The V gene's germline CDR1 is MNHNY and CDR2 SVGAGI (reference sequence). CDR3 size: 13 residues. Trimming stripped 4 bases from V and 10 bases from J, with 16 bases between. The CDR3 is CASSSSVVDGAFF. The CDR3 nucleotides read TGTGCCAGCAGTTCGTCTGTCGTCGATGGAGCTTTCTTT.

This clone turned up a few times. This chain uses TRBV29-1 with TRBJ2-2; no reliable D call. Between the trimmed V and J ends, which lost 4 bases and 4 bases, there was a span of 4 bases. The CDR3 length is 11 residues. CDR1 is SQVTM and CDR2 is ANQGSEA in the germline V gene. The CDR3 reads CSVVSTGELFF. Written as DNA, the CDR3 is TGCAGCGTTGTATCCACCGGGGAGCTGTTTTTT.

The V gene is TRBV29-1, the J gene TRBJ2-7, with D hard to call. The CDR3 is 11 residues long. Trimming removed 4 bases at V and 3 bases at J, with 7 bases between. Per germline, CDR1 SQVTM and CDR2 ANQGSEA. In DNA, the CDR3 is TGCAGCGTTGTATTTGGCTACGAGCAGTACTTC. This translates into CSVVFGYEQYF.

J is TRBJ2-7 and V is TRBV7-9; 11 nucleotides line up with TRBD1. Germline V gene sequence: CDR1 SEHNR, CDR2 FQNEAQ (reference sequence). V lost 5 bases and J lost 7; bases outside the gene matches: 7. This CDR3 contains 14 residues. CDR3 sequence (DNA): TGTGCCAGCAGCGAACGGGACAGGGGGAGGGAGCAGTACTTC. Its protein is CASSERDRGREQYF.

The chain has TRBV5-1 and TRBJ2-3, with D perhaps matching TRBD2 (5 bases). Germline CDR1 SGHRS, CDR2 YFSETQ. V lost 2 bases and J 2 bases, leaving 12 bases between the germline ends. The CDR3 consists of 15 residues. The CDR3 spells CASSLGRGTTDTQYF. CDR3 DNA: TGCGCCAGCAGCTTAGGTCGGGGAACCACAGATACGCAGTATTTT. Full variable domain (outside the CDR3, taken from reference TRBV5-1 and TRBJ2-3): KAGVTQTPRYLIKTRGQQVTLSCSPISGHRSVSWYQQTPGQGLQFLFEYFSETQRNKGNFPGRFSGRQFSNSRSEMNVSTLELGDSALYLCASSLGRGTTDTQYFGPGTRLTVL.